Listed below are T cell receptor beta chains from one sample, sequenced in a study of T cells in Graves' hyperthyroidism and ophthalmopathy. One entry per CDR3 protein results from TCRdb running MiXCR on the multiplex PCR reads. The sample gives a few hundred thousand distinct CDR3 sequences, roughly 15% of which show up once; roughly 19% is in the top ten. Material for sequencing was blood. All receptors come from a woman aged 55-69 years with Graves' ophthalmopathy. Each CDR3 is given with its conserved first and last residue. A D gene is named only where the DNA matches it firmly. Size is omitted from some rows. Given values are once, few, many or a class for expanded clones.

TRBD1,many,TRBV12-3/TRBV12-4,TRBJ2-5,CASSADRVQYQETQYF,TGTGCCAGCAGTGCGGACAGGGTCCAGTACCAAGAGACCCAGTACTTC
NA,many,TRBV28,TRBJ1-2,CASSGLGEGYTF,TGTGCCAGCAGTGGGCTTGGGGAGGGCTACACCTTC
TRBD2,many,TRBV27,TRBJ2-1,CASSLALPRTSGRHNEQFF,TGTGCCAGCAGTTTAGCCTTACCCCGGACTAGCGGGAGACACAATGAGCAGTTCTTC
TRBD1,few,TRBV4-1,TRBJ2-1,CASSRAGGVSYNEQFF,TGCGCCAGCAGCCGCGCAGGGGGTGTCTCCTACAATGAGCAGTTCTTC
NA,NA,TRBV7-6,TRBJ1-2,CASSHRLGGGYTF,TGTGCCAGCAGCCATCGACTAGGGGGTGGCTACACCTTC
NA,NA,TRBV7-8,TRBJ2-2,CASSPWEGANTGELFF,TGTGCCAGCAGCCCTTGGGAGGGGGCGAACACCGGGGAGCTGTTTTTT
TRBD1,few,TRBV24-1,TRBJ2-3,CATSDLAGTGHTDTQYF,TGTGCCACCAGTGATTTGGCCGGGACAGGGCACACAGATACGCAGTATTTT
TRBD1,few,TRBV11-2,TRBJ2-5,CASSQTKDRGEAQYF,TGTGCCAGCAGCCAAACAAAAGACAGGGGCGAGGCCCAGTACTTC
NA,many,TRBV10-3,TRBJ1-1,CAISESKGKNTEAFF,TGTGCCATCAGTGAGTCGAAAGGGAAGAACACTGAAGCTTTCTTT
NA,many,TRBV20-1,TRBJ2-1,CSARGLEVYNEQFF,TGCAGTGCTAGAGGACTGGAGGTCTACAATGAGCAGTTCTTC
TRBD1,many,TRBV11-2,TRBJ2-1,CASSSWGTDRNEQFF,TGTGCCAGCAGCTCCTGGGGGACAGACCGAAATGAGCAGTTCTTC
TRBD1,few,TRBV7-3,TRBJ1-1,CASQQYRGFTEAFF,TGTGCCAGCCAACAGTACAGGGGTTTCACTGAAGCTTTCTTT
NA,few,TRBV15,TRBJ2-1,CATSRDPLTAPNEQFF,TGTGCCACCAGCAGAGATCCGCTCACCGCTCCCAATGAGCAGTTCTTC
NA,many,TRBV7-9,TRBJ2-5,CASSSWGARLAEETQYF,TGTGCCAGCAGCTCGTGGGGGGCGCGGCTAGCGGAAGAGACCCAGTACTTC
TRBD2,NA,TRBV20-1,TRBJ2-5,CSARDLAGGAQETQYF,TGCAGTGCTAGAGATCTAGCGGGAGGGGCCCAAGAGACCCAGTACTTC
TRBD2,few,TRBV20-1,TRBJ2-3,CSAFGVAGNTDTQYF,TGCAGTGCTTTCGGGGTAGCGGGGAACACAGATACGCAGTATTTT
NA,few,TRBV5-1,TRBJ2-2,CASSELLNTGELFF,TGCGCCAGCAGCGAACTCTTGAACACCGGGGAGCTGTTTTTT
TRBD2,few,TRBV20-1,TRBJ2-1,CSAPLAGVLNEQFF,TGCAGTGCTCCGCTAGCGGGAGTGTTGAATGAGCAGTTCTTC
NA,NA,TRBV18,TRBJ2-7,CASSPVDSYEQYF,TGTGCCAGCTCGCCCGTGGACAGCTACGAGCAGTACTTC
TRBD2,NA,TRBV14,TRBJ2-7,CASSQAASGSGEHYF,TGTGCCAGCAGCCAAGCGGCTAGCGGGAGTGGCGAGCACTACTTC
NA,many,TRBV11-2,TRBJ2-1,CASSPTGLEQFF,TGTGCCAGCAGCCCGACAGGTCTTGAGCAGTTCTTC
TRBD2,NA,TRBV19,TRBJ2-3,CASTGTSGRARDTQYF,TGTGCCAGTACCGGGACTAGCGGGAGGGCCAGAGATACGCAGTATTTT
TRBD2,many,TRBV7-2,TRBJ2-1,CASSWGLATNEQFF,TGTGCCAGCAGCTGGGGACTAGCGACCAATGAGCAGTTCTTC
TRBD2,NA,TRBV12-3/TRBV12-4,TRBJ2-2,CASRPAGGQGTGELFF,TGTGCCAGCAGACCAGCGGGAGGGCAAGGAACCGGGGAGCTGTTTTTT
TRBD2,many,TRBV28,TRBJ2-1,CASSPPPGVAGAGNEQFF,TGTGCCAGCAGTCCTCCCCCAGGGGTAGCGGGAGCGGGCAATGAGCAGTTCTTC
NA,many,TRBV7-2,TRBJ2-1,CASSLGRMGVGSDNEQFF,TGTGCCAGCAGCTTAGGCCGCATGGGGGTCGGCTCCGACAATGAGCAGTTCTTC
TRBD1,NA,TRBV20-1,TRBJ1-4,CSARGTGGANEKLFF,TGCAGTGCTAGGGGAACAGGGGGAGCTAATGAAAAACTGTTTTTT
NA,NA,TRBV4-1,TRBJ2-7,CASSQRLASYNEQYF,TGCGCCAGCAGCCAAAGGCTAGCGTCCTACAATGAGCAGTACTTC
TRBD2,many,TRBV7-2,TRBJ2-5,CASSLEPAGAQETQYF,TGTGCCAGCAGCTTAGAACCAGCGGGGGCTCAAGAGACCCAGTACTTC
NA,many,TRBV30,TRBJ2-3,CAWSVLAGHYTQYF,TGTGCCTGGAGTGTACTAGCAGGACACTATACGCAGTATTTT
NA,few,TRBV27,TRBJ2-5,CASSLSPRVEETQYF,TGTGCCAGCAGTTTATCCCCCCGGGTCGAAGAGACCCAGTACTTC
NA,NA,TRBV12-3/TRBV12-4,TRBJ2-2,CASSLIEGPGELFF,TGTGCCAGCAGTTTAATCGAGGGCCCCGGGGAGCTGTTTTTT
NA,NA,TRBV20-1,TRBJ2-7,CSASPGRPYEQYF,TGCAGTGCTAGTCCCGGCAGACCCTACGAGCAGTACTTC
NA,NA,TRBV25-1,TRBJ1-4,CASSDPDRSGAAEKLFF,TGTGCCAGCAGTGATCCTGACAGATCGGGGGCAGCTGAAAAACTGTTTTTT
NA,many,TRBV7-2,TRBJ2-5,CASSFVGIGAQYF,TGTGCCAGCAGCTTTGTGGGGATCGGTGCCCAGTACTTC
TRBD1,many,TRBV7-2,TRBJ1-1,CASSSYRGLMNTEAFF,TGTGCCAGCAGCTCCTACAGGGGGCTTATGAACACTGAAGCTTTCTTT
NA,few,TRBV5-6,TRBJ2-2,CASSIDTGELFF,TGTGCCAGCAGCATTGATACCGGGGAGCTGTTTTTT
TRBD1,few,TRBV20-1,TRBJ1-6,CSARDFNRDRSPLHF,TGCAGTGCTAGAGATTTTAACAGGGACAGATCACCCCTCCACTTT
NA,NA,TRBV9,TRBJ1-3,CASSVGGLGNTIYF,TGTGCCAGCAGCGTAGGAGGGCTTGGAAACACCATATATTTT
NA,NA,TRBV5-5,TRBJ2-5,CASSLEGERTQYF,TGTGCCAGCAGCTTGGAGGGGGAGAGGACCCAGTACTTC
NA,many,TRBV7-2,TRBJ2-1,CASSLAAEGYEQFF,TGTGCCAGCAGCTTAGCCGCGGAGGGATATGAGCAGTTCTTC
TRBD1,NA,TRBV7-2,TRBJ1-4,CASSLSGTANEKLFF,TGTGCCAGCAGCTTATCCGGGACAGCTAATGAAAAACTGTTTTTT
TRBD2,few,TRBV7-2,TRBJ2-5,CASSFGGGGGETQYF,TGTGCCAGCAGCTTTGGGGGGGGGGGGGGAGAGACCCAGTACTTC
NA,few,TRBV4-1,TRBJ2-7,CASSQMGPRYF,TGCGCCAGCAGCCAAATGGGCCCGCGGTACTTC
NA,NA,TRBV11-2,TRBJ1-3,CASSLNPYSGNTIYF,TGTGCCAGCAGCTTAAATCCTTACTCTGGAAACACCATATATTTT
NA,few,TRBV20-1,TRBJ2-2,CSASKGNTGELFF,TGCAGTGCTAGCAAGGGGAACACCGGGGAGCTGTTTTTT
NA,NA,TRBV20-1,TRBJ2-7,CSARLLAYEQYF,TGCAGTGCTAGATTATTGGCCTACGAGCAGTACTTC
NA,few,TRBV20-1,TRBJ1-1,CSARDRSTNTEAFF,TGCAGTGCTAGAGATCGAAGCACTAACACTGAAGCTTTCTTT
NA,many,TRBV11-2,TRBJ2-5,CASSLDAVQETQYF,TGTGCCAGCAGCTTAGATGCGGTCCAAGAGACCCAGTACTTC